Shown below are 18 T cell receptor beta chains from a single sample sequenced in a study of a mutant IDH1 vaccine in newly diagnosed glioma. The assay was immunoSEQ multiplex PCR, and TCRdb's table has in-frame clones only and misses some. The sample holds under 40,000 clones, around 82% seen once. What these receptors recognize is not known. Time point described: week 35, safety follow-up. With topical imiquimod, each dose of the vaccine consisted of 300 ug of mutant IDH1 20-mer peptide. Sequencing used PBMCs, obtained from a glioma patient whose treatment included an IDH1 peptide vaccine. These receptors all come from a woman in her forties with glioma.

This chain joins TRBV30 and TRBJ2-7; 7 nucleotides line up with TRBD1. The ends lost 2 bases at V and 4 bases at J; junction bases unmatched: 5. This CDR3 spans 13 amino acids. Germline V gene lookup returns CDR1 GTSNPN and CDR2 SVGIG (reference sequence). The CDR3 nucleotides are TGTGCCTGGAGTCCCGGGACAGCTTACGAGCAGTACTTC. Protein product: CAWSPGTAYEQYF.

The chain joins TRBV5-1 to TRBJ2-7; perhaps TRBD2 as D (5 bases). V lost 0 bases and J lost 4, with 14 bases in between. CDR1 and CDR2 from the germline V gene are SGHRS and YFSETQ. There are 15 residues in the CDR3. This CDR3 reads CASSLAPDFIYEQYF. CDR3 bases: TGCGCCAGCAGCTTGGCCCCGGACTTTATTTACGAGCAGTACTTC.

The rearrangement links TRBV9 to TRBJ1-1; D gene unclear. The CDR3 runs 16 residues. Germline assignment: CDR1 SGDLS and CDR2 YYNGEE. With 2 bases removed from V and 1 base from J, the gap between germline ends came to 15 bases. The CDR3 DNA is TGTGCCAGCAGCGTTTCACAGAAACTGACGAACACTGAAGCTTTCTTT. It codes for CASSVSQKLTNTEAFF.

The chain employs TRBV29-1 and TRBJ2-1; the match to TRBD1 covers 8 bases. The CDR3 is 15 amino acids. V lost 4 bases and J lost 1; bases outside the gene matches: 6. In germline, CDR1 is SQVTM, CDR2 ANQGSEA. CDR3 in amino acids: CSVGPRGLSYNEQFF. The DNA for the CDR3 is TGCAGCGTTGGTCCCAGGGGGCTTTCCTACAATGAGCAGTTCTTC.

The V and J genes are TRBV4-1 and TRBJ1-2; 8 bases are shared with TRBD1. Germline V gene lookup returns CDR1 MGHRA and CDR2 YSYEKL. J was trimmed by 8 bases and V by 4 bases; bases with no gene match: 12. The length of the CDR3 is 15 residues. The chain's CDR3 is CASSLISDRVKGYTF. The CDR3 bases are TGCGCCAGCAGCCTGATATCGGACAGGGTTAAAGGCTACACCTTC.

The chain employs TRBV4-1 and TRBJ1-4; 8 positions agree with TRBD1. The CDR3 covers 16 residues. V lost 4 bases and J lost 8; bases outside the gene matches: 12. Germline assignment: CDR1 MGHRA and CDR2 YSYEKL. The chain's CDR3 is CASSREIGQGVEKLFF. The CDR3 region has the DNA TGCGCCAGCAGCCGAGAAATTGGACAGGGAGTGGAAAAACTGTTTTTT.

The chain couples TRBV7-2 to TRBJ1-6; no clear D gene. The CDR3 covers 14 residues. V lost 2 bases and J lost 5, with 7 bases in between. The germline V gene encodes CDR1 SGHTA and CDR2 FQGNSA. The CDR3 spells CASSLNIDNSPLHF. Written as DNA, the CDR3 is TGTGCCAGCAGCTTAAACATAGATAATTCACCCCTCCACTTT.

This clone was observed a handful of times. The V call is TRBV6-1, the J call TRBJ1-6; 7 positions match TRBD1. Per germline, CDR1 MNHNS and CDR2 SASEGT. The CDR3 has 14 amino acids. Trimming took 8 bases from V and 7 from J; bases not matched to a gene: 8. CDR3 nucleotides: TGTGCCAGCGGACGACAGGGAACGAATTCACCCCTCCACTTT. Its protein is CASGRQGTNSPLHF.

The V gene is TRBV4-3, the J gene TRBJ1-6; the match to TRBD1 covers 7 bases. CDR1 is LGHNA, CDR2 YSLEER, per germline. The CDR3 is 14 amino acids. J lost 4 bases, V lost 5 bases, and 2 bases had no gene match. Here the CDR3 reads CASSEQGYNSPLHF. The CDR3 nucleotides are TGCGCCAGCAGCGAACAGGGGTATAATTCACCCCTCCACTTT.

This clone was detected only a few times. The chain recombines TRBV5-1 with TRBJ1-2; a weak D match, TRBD1 (6 bases). Germline V CDR1 and CDR2: SGHRS, YFSETQ. The CDR3 is made up of 14 amino acids. V was trimmed by 4 bases and J by 5 bases, leaving 15 bases between them. Here the CDR3 DNA reads TGCGCCAGCAGCCCCTTAGGGGGGGAGTATGGCTACACCTTC. It encodes CASSPLGGEYGYTF.

This clone was recorded once. The rearrangement joins TRBV25-1 to TRBJ2-7, with 9 bases that match TRBD1. J gave up 3 bases and V 6 bases, and 15 bases lay outside the gene matches. The CDR3 totals 17 residues. The V gene's germline CDR1 is MGHDK and CDR2 SYGVNS. The CDR3 bases are TGTGCCAGCAGCCGGGACAGGGATCCCGCGGGTTACTACGAGCAGTACTTC. Its translation is CASSRDRDPAGYYEQYF.

The rearrangement links TRBV19 to TRBJ1-5; possibly TRBD1 for D (5 bases). The V end was cut by 5 bases, the J end by 0 bases, with 11 bases between. This CDR3 comprises 15 residues. Germline V lookup: CDR1 LNHDA, CDR2 SQIVND (reference sequence). The CDR3 is CASSFGHYSNQPQHF. DNA for the CDR3: TGTGCCAGTAGTTTTGGACATTATAGCAATCAGCCCCAGCATTTT.

The V call is TRBV29-1, the J call TRBJ2-1; 10 bases line up with TRBD2. Germline V gene lookup returns CDR1 SQVTM and CDR2 ANQGSEA. The J segment lost 12 bases and the V segment lost 4 bases, leaving 6 bases of the junction unmatched. The CDR3 is made up of 12 amino acids. The CDR3: CSVVGSGGRQFF. The CDR3 bases are TGCAGCGTTGTGGGTAGCGGGGGGCGGCAGTTCTTC.

This clone has only one observation. The rearrangement links TRBV19 to TRBJ2-3; D not resolved. The ends were cut back, 7 bases at V and 5 bases at J, with 16 bases in the middle. The CDR3 totals 14 residues. Germline V gene sequence: CDR1 LNHDA, CDR2 SQIVND (reference sequence). This CDR3 reads CASNPSIGGDTQYF. The CDR3 region has the DNA TGTGCCAGTAATCCGTCGATAGGTGGAGATACGCAGTATTTT.

This chain connects TRBV5-1 to TRBJ2-7, with a possible D match to TRBD1 (7 bases). Trimming took 2 bases from V and 3 from J, leaving 18 bases between them. Germline loops: CDR1 SGHRS, CDR2 YFSETQ. The CDR3 covers 16 residues. CDR3 loop: CASSFMGGTAIYEQYF. For the CDR3, the DNA is TGCGCCAGCAGCTTTATGGGCGGGACAGCCATCTACGAGCAGTACTTC.

The chain has TRBV9 and TRBJ2-1, with D perhaps TRBD1 or TRBD2 (5 bases each). Per germline, CDR1 SGDLS and CDR2 YYNGEE. The ends were cut back, 3 bases at V and 4 bases at J, with 5 bases in the middle. The CDR3 spans 12 residues. The CDR3 coding sequence is TGTGCCAGCAGCGGGGGGTACAATGAGCAGTTCTTC. Translated: CASSGGYNEQFF.

The V gene is TRBV2, the J gene TRBJ2-5; D gene unclear. Germline CDR1 SNHLY, CDR2 FYNNEI. The CDR3 extends over 15 amino acids. Trimming left V 5 bases short and J 5 bases short, with 18 bases between. As DNA, the CDR3 is TGTGCCAGCAGTTCCAGGCTAGTCCAGGCGGAGACCCAGTACTTC. It translates to CASSSRLVQAETQYF.

This rearrangement joins TRBV19 to TRBJ2-1; 13 bases line up with TRBD2. Unmatched junction bases numbered 12, after V lost 8 bases and J lost 14 bases. The CDR3 is 14 residues long. From germline, CDR1 is LNHDA and CDR2 SQIVND (reference sequence). Here the CDR3 DNA reads TGTGCCAGTTCCCCAAGAACTAGCGGGGGGGAGGAGTTCTTC. This codes for CASSPRTSGGEEFF. The complete variable domain, with remaining parts taken from reference TRBV19 and TRBJ2-1, reads DGGITQSPKYLFRKEGQNVTLSCEQNLNHDAMYWYRQDPGQGLRLIYYSQIVNDFQKGDIAEGYSVSREKKESFPLTVTSAQKNPTAFYLCASSPRTSGGEEFFGPGTRLTVL.